The clone carrying this T cell receptor (beta chain) occurred a few times. Its antigen is unknown. V was trimmed by 2 bases and J by 6 bases, leaving 8 bases between them. Germline CDR1 SGHTA, CDR2 FQGNSA. The CDR3 covers 13 residues. Assay used: immunoSEQ multiplex PCR; TCRdb lists only in-frame clones, some missing. The table shows a few million clones, with approximately 92% occurring only once. This specimen comes from a study of shared clonotypes between healthy human individuals. Study-level points and caveats: Naive CD4 clonotypes were shared across a handful of donors at 4.5% to 6.5%.

Donors had no recently reported acute infections or vaccinations and were HIV-negative. It was into CD45RA+ naive and CD45RA-negative memory subsets that the CD4+ cells were split. V gene TRBV7-2 combines with J gene TRBJ1-5; D is unresolved. The sample taken for sequencing was naive CD4+ T cells sorted from blood. Stated subset: CD45RA+ positively selected. The sequence came from a man aged 18-30 years in good health. The CDR3 sequence: CASSLNSGQPQHF. For the CDR3, the DNA is TGTGCCAGCAGCTTAAATTCTGGTCAGCCCCAGCATTTT.